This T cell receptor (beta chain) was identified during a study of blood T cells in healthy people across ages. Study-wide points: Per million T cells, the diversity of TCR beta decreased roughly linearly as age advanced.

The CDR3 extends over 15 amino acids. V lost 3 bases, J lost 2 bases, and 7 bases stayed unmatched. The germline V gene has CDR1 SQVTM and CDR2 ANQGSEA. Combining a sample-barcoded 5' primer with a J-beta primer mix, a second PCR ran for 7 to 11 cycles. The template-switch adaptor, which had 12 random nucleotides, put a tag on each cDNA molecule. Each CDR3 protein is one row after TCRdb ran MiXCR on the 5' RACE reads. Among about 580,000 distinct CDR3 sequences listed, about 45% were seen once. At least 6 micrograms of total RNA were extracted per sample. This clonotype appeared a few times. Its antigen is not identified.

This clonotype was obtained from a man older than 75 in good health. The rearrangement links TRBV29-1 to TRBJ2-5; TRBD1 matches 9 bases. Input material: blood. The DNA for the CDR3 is TGCAGCGTTGAGCCTTTCGGGACAGGGCAAGAGACCCAGTACTTC. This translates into CSVEPFGTGQETQYF.